Each of the 13 T cell receptor beta chains below was sequenced from the same sample in a study of early T cells in non-severe SARS-CoV-2 infection. TCRdb recomputed calls from the 5' RACE reads with MiXCR, one row per CDR3 protein. This table holds tens of thousands of distinct CDR3 sequences, around 12% found once. The sample consisted of whole blood, taken at baseline. Every receptor here comes from an adult who was a healthcare worker with PCR-confirmed SARS-CoV-2 infection or an uninfected control (not recorded which). The donor label of this sample is uncertain.

This clonotype was detected only a few times. This chain links TRBV14 with TRBJ2-6, with D tentatively TRBD1 or TRBD2 (5 bases each). V was trimmed by 3 bases and J by 0 bases, leaving 12 bases between them. This CDR3 region has 17 residues. The germline CDR1 and CDR2 sequences are SGHDN and FVKESK. The DNA of the CDR3 is TGTGCCAGCAGCCAGCCGGGACGGAGCTCTGGGGCCAACGTCCTGACTTTC. Its translation: CASSQPGRSSGANVLTF.

The J gene is TRBJ1-1, the V gene TRBV5-5; D is possibly TRBD1 (5 bases). V lost 5 bases to trimming and J lost 1 base, with 12 bases between them. The CDR3 totals 14 residues. Germline V gene sequence: CDR1 SGHKS, CDR2 YYEKEE (reference sequence). The CDR3 nucleotides read TGTGCCAGCAGGCGAACCGACAGGAACACTGAAGCTTTCTTT. Translated: CASRRTDRNTEAFF.

Ten or more counts support this clonotype. This chain links TRBV19 with TRBJ2-7; 16 bases line up with TRBD2. Germline CDR1 is LNHDA and CDR2 is SQIVND (reference sequence). The CDR3 length is 19 residues. J lost 0 bases, V lost 5 bases, and 10 bases had no gene match. The CDR3 loop is CASSATGTSGRASSYEQYF. In DNA form, the CDR3 reads TGTGCCAGTAGTGCAACCGGGACTAGCGGGAGGGCGAGCTCCTACGAGCAGTACTTC.

The chain uses TRBV6-2 or TRBV6-3 and TRBJ1-5; 9 nucleotides align to TRBD1. With V trimmed by 6 bases and J by 4 bases, 7 bases remained unmatched. CDR1 is MNHEY and CDR2 is SVGEGT in the germline V gene. CDR3 length equals 15 residues. The CDR3 DNA is TGTGCCAGCAGCGCGGACAGGGGCGCGAATCAGCCCCAGCATTTT. It specifies CASSADRGANQPQHF.

The rearrangement uses TRBV6-5 and TRBJ1-6; 8 bases line up with TRBD1. Germline CDR1 is MNHEY and CDR2 is SVGAGI. J gave up 6 bases and V 4 bases, and 5 bases lay outside the gene matches. CDR3 size: 15 residues. Here the CDR3 reads CASSSRTGSNSPLHF. In DNA, the CDR3 is TGTGCCAGCAGTTCGCGGACAGGGAGTAATTCACCCCTCCACTTT.

This clonotype was picked up a small number of times. The J gene is TRBJ2-1, the V gene TRBV7-6; 13 bases align to TRBD2. J was trimmed by 10 bases and V by 6 bases; bases with no gene match: 9. Germline V gene lookup returns CDR1 SGHVS and CDR2 FNYEAQ. This CDR3 is built from 15 residues. CDR3 loop: CASRQTSGGALEQFF. CDR3 bases: TGTGCCAGCAGACAAACTAGCGGGGGGGCCTTAGAGCAGTTCTTC.

This clonotype occurred once. The final CDR3 position lacks the conserved phenylalanine or tryptophan, pointing to a likely read error. The rearrangement joins TRBV19 to TRBJ2-6, with 8 bases identical to TRBD1. Germline values: CDR1 LNHDA, CDR2 SQIVND (reference sequence). V lost 8 bases, J lost 2 bases, and 2 bases stayed unmatched. The CDR3 covers 14 residues. The CDR3 sequence is CASDRGAGANVLTL. CDR3 bases: TGTGCCAGTGACAGGGGCGCTGGGGCCAACGTCCTGACTCTC.

The V gene is TRBV19, the J gene TRBJ2-1; possibly TRBD2 for D (6 bases). Germline V gene lookup returns CDR1 LNHDA and CDR2 SQIVND (reference sequence). This CDR3 contains 13 residues. Trimming pared 3 bases from V and 15 bases from J, leaving 18 bases between. As DNA, the CDR3 is TGTGCCAGTAGTATTTCCGTGACGGGAGCCCTGTTCTTC. Amino acid sequence: CASSISVTGALFF.

A word on this clonotype: The germline gene is not matched at one end of the junction; a read error may be the cause. The rearrangement links TRBV20-1 to TRBJ2-1; 9 positions match TRBD2. In germline, CDR1 is DFQATT, CDR2 SNEGSKA (reference sequence). The CDR3 length is 14 residues. The CDR3 is CSASPLAGNNEQFF. DNA for the CDR3: TGCAGTGCGTCCCCCCTAGCGGGGAACAATGAACAGTTCTTC.

This clonotype was found a few times. The J gene is TRBJ1-5, the V gene TRBV19; no clear D. This CDR3 is 14 amino acids long. The germline V gene has CDR1 LNHDA and CDR2 SQIVND (reference sequence). V lost 4 bases and J 0 bases, leaving 7 bases between the germline ends. CDR3 nucleotide sequence: TGTGCCAGTAGTAACACGGTTAGCAATCAGCCCCAGCATTTT. Translated, it gives CASSNTVSNQPQHF.

The chain carries TRBV27 and TRBJ1-5, with D possibly TRBD1 on 6 matching bases. There are 12 residues in the CDR3. Germline values: CDR1 MNHEY, CDR2 SMNVEV (reference sequence). The ends were cut back, 6 bases at V and 11 bases at J, with 14 bases in the middle. The chain's CDR3 is CASRRGAEAQHF. CDR3 coding DNA: TGTGCCAGCAGGCGGGGGGCTGAGGCCCAGCATTTT.

CDR3 sequence (DNA): TGTGCCAGCAGGCCTGATCTGTCCTCCTACGAGCAGTACTTC. This gives the protein CASRPDLSSYEQYF. This rearrangement joins TRBV6-1 to TRBJ2-7, with D uncertain. Looked up from germline, CDR1 is MNHNS and CDR2 is SASEGT. V gave up 6 bases and J gave up 0 bases, with 12 bases separating them. This CDR3 is 14 amino acids long.

In its sample, this clonotype was seen a few times. The CDR3, as DNA: TGCAGTGCTAGTGACTCGATAGCAGATACGCAGTATTTT. Protein sequence: CSASDSIADTQYF. The chain recombines TRBV20-1 with TRBJ2-3; D is unresolved. Trimming left V 3 bases short and J 4 bases short, with 11 bases between. The germline V gene has CDR1 DFQATT and CDR2 SNEGSKA (reference sequence). CDR3 size: 13 residues.